This record concerns one T cell receptor beta chain sequence. The data originate from a study of T cell changes during pregnancy in multiple sclerosis. Repertoires were generated with immunoSEQ multiplex PCR, while TCRdb's copy carries only in-frame clones and drops some. The table shows around 50,000 clones, with approximately 94% occurring only once. CDR3 size: 18 residues. Germline assignment: CDR1 LNHNV and CDR2 YYDKDF (reference sequence). Trimming shortened V by 1 base and J by 1 base, and 18 bases separated the two germline ends. The J gene is TRBJ2-3, the V gene TRBV15, with D possibly being TRBD2 (6 bases). The clonotype comes from a female donor with multiple sclerosis, enrolled in a pregnancy study. Sequenced material: CD8+ T cells from peripheral blood mononuclear cells, taken in the first trimester of pregnancy. The CDR3 here is CATSRVRVASAGTDTQYF. Here the CDR3 DNA reads TGTGCCACCAGCAGAGTGAGGGTCGCTAGCGCAGGCACAGATACGCAGTATTTT.